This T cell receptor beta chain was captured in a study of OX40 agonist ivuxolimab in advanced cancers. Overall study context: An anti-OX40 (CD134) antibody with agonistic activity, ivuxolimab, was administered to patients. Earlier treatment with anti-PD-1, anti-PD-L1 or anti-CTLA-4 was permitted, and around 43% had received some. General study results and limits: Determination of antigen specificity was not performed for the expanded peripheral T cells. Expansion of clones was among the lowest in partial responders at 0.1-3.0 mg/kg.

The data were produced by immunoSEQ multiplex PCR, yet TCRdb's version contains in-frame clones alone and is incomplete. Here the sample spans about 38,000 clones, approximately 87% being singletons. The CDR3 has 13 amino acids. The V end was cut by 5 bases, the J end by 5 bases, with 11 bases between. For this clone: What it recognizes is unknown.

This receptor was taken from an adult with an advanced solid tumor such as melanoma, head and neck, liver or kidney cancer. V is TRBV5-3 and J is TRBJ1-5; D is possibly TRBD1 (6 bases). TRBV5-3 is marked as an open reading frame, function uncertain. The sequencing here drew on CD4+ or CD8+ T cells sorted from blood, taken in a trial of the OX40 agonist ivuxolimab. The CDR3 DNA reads TGTGCCAGAAGTCTTCGGGGGCATCAGCCCCAGCATTTT. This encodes CARSLRGHQPQHF.